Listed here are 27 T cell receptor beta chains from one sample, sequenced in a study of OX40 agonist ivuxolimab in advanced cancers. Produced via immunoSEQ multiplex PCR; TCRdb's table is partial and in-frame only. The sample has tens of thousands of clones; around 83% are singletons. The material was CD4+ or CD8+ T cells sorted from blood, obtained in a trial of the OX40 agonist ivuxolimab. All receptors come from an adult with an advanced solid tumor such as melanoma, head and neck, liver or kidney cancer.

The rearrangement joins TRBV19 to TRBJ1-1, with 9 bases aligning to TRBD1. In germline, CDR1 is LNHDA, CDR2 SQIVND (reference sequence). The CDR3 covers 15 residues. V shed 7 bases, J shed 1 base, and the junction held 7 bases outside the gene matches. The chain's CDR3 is CASNLEGQGNTEAFF. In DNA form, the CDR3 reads TGTGCCAGTAACCTAGAGGGACAGGGGAACACTGAAGCTTTCTTT.

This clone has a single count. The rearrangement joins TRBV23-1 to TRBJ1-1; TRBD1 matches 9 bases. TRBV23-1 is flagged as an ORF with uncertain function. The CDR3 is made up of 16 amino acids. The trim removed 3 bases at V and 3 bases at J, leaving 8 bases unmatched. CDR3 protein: CASSHPGTGIYTEAFF. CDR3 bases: TGCGCCAGCAGTCACCCCGGGACAGGGATATACACTGAAGCTTTCTTT.

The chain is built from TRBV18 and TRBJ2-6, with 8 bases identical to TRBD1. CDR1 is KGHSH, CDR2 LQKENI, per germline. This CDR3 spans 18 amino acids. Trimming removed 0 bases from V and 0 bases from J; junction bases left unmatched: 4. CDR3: CASSPPGQGYSGANVLTF. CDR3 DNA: TGTGCCAGCTCACCACCCGGACAGGGCTACTCTGGGGCCAACGTCCTGACTTTC. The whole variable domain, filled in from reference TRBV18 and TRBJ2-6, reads NAGVMQNPRHLVRRRGQEARLRCSPMKGHSHVYWYRQLPEEGLKFMVYLQKENIIDESGMPKERFSAEFPKEGPSILRIQQVVRGDSAAYFCASSPPGQGYSGANVLTFGAGSRLTVL.

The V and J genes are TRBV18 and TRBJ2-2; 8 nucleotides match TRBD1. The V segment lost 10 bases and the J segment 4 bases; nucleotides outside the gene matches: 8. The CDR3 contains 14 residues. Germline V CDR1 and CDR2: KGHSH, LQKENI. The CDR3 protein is CANRGQGTTGELFF. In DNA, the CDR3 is TGTGCCAATCGAGGACAGGGAACCACCGGGGAGCTGTTTTTT.

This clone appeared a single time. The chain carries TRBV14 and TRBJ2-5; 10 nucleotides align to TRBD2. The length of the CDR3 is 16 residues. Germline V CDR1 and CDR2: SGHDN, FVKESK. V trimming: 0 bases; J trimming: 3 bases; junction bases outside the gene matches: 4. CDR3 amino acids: CASSQDLGTSEETQYF. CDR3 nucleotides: TGTGCCAGCAGCCAAGATCTGGGGACTAGCGAAGAGACCCAGTACTTC.

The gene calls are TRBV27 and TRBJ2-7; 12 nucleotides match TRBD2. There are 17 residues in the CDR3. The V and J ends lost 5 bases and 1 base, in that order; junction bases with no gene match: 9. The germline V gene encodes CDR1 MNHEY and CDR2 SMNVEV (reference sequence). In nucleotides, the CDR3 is TGTGCCAGCAGTACCCTAGCGGGGGGGTTCCAATCCTACGAGCAGTACTTC. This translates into CASSTLAGGFQSYEQYF.

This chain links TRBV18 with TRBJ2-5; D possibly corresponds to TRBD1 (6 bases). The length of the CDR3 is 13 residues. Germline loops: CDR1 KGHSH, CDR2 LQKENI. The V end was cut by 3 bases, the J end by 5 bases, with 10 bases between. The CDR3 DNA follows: TGTGCCAGCTCACCTTCGGGACACGAGACCCAGTACTTC. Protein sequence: CASSPSGHETQYF.

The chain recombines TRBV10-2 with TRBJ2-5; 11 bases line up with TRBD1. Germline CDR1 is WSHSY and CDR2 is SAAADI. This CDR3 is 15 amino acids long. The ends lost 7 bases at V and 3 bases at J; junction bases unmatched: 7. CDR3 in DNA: TGCGCCAGCATAACACGGGACAGGGGGAAAGAGACCCAGTACTTC. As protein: CASITRDRGKETQYF.

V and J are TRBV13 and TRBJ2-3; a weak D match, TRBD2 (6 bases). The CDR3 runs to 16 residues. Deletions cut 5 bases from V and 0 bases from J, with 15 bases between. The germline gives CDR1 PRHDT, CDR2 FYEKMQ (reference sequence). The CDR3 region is CASSTYGGGSTDTQYF. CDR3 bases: TGTGCCAGCAGCACTTACGGGGGAGGTAGCACAGATACGCAGTATTTT.

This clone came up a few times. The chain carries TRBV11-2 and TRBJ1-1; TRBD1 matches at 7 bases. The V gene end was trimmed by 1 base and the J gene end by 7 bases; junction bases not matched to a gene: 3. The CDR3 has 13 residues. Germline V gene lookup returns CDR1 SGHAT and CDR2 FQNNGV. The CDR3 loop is CASSLAGQVEAFF. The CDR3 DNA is TGTGCCAGCAGCTTAGCCGGACAGGTTGAAGCTTTCTTT. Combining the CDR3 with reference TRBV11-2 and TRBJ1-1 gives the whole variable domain EAGVAQSPRYKIIEKRQSVAFWCNPISGHATLYWYQQILGQGPKLLIQFQNNGVVDDSQLPKDRFSAERLKGVDSTLKIQPAKLEDSAVYLCASSLAGQVEAFFGQGTRLTVV.

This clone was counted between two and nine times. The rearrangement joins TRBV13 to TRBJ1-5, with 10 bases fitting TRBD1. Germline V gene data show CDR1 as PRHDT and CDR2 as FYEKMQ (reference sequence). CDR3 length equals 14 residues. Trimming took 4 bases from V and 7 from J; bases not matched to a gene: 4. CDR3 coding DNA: TGTGCCAGCAGCTCCGGGACAGGGGTGCAGCCCCAGCATTTT. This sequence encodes CASSSGTGVQPQHF.

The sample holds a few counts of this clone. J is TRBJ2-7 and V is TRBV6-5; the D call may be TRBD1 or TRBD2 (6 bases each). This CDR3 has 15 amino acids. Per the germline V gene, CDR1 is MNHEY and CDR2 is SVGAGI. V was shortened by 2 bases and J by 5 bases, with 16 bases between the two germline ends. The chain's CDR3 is CASSYRGEYYDEQYF. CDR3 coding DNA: TGTGCCAGCAGTTACAGGGGGGAGTACTATGACGAGCAGTACTTC.

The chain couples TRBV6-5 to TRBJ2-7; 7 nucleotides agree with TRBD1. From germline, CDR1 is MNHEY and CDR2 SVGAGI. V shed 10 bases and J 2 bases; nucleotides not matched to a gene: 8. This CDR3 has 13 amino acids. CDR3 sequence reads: CATQTGSPYEQYF. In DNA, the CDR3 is TGTGCCACCCAGACAGGGAGCCCCTACGAGCAGTACTTC.

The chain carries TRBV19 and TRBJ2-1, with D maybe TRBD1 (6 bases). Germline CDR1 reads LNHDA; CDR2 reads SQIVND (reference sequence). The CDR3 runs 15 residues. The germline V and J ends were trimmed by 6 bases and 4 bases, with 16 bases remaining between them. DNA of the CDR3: TGTGCCAGTAGCTTCGACAGGTCCGGGTACAATGAGCAGTTCTTC. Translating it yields CASSFDRSGYNEQFF.

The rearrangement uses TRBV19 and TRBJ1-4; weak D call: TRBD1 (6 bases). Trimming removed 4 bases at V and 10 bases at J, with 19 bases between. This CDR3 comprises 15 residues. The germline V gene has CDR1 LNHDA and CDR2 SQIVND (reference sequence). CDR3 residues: CASSTQTGIKGKLFF. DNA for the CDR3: TGTGCCAGTAGTACGCAGACAGGCATTAAGGGAAAACTGTTTTTT.

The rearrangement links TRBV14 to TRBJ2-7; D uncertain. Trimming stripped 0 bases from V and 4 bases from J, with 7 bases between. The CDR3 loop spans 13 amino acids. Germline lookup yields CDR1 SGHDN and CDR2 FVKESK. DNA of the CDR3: TGTGCCAGCAGCCAAGACCCCCCGTACGAGCAGTACTTC. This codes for CASSQDPPYEQYF.

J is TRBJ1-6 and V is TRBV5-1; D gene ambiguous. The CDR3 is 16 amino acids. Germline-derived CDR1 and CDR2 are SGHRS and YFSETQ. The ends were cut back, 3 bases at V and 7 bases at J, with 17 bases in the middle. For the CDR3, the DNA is TGCGCCAGCAGCTCCAAAGAGGGCCTAACGAATTCACCCCTCCACTTT. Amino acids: CASSSKEGLTNSPLHF.

The CDR3 loop reads CASSHGLAGNTGELFF. Written as DNA, the CDR3 is TGTGCCAGCAGCCATGGACTAGCTGGGAACACCGGGGAGCTGTTTTTT. V and J are TRBV5-4 and TRBJ2-2; TRBD2 matches 8 bases. The J segment lost 1 base and the V segment lost 4 bases, leaving 6 bases of the junction unmatched. The CDR3 has 16 amino acids. CDR1 is SGHNT, CDR2 YYREEE, per germline (reference sequence).

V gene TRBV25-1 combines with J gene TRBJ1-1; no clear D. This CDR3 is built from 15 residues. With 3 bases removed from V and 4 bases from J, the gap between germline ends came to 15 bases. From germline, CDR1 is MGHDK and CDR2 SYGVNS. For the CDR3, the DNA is TGTGCCAGCAGTGATGGTACTCTTTTGAGCACTGAAGCTTTCTTT. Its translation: CASSDGTLLSTEAFF.

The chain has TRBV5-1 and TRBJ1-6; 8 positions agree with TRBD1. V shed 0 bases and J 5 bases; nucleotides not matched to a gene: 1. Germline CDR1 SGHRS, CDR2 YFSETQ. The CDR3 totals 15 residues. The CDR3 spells CASSLGTGNNSPLHF. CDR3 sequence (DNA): TGCGCCAGCAGCTTGGGGACAGGGAATAATTCACCCCTCCACTTT.

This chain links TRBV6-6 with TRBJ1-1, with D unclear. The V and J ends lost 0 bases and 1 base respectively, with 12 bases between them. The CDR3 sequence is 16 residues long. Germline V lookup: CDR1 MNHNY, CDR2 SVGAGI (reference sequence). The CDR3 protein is CASSYSVFEKNTEAFF. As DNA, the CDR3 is TGTGCCAGCAGTTACTCGGTTTTCGAAAAGAACACTGAAGCTTTCTTT.

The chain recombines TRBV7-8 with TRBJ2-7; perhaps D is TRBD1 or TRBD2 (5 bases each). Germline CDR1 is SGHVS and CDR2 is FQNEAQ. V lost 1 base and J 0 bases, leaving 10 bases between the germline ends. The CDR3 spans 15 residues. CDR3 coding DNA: TGTGCCAGCAGCTTAGATGGGGGATTCTCCTACGAGCAGTACTTC. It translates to CASSLDGGFSYEQYF.

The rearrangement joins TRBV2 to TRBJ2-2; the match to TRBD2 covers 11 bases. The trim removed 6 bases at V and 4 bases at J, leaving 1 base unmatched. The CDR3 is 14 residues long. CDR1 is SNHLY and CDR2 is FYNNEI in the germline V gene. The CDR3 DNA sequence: TGTGCCAGCAGGCTAGCGGGGGGCACCGGGGAGCTGTTTTTT. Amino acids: CASRLAGGTGELFF. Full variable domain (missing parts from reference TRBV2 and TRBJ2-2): EPEVTQTPSHQVTQMGQEVILRCVPISNHLYFYWYRQILGQKVEFLVSFYNNEISEKSEIFDDQFSVERPDGSNFTLKIRSTKLEDSAMYFCASRLAGGTGELFFGEGSRLTVL.

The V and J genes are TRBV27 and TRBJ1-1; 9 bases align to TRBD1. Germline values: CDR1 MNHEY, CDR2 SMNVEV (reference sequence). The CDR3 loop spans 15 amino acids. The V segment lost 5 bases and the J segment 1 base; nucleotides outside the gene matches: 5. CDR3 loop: CASSKDRGSNTEAFF. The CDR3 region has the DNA TGTGCCAGCAGTAAGGACAGGGGATCGAACACTGAAGCTTTCTTT.

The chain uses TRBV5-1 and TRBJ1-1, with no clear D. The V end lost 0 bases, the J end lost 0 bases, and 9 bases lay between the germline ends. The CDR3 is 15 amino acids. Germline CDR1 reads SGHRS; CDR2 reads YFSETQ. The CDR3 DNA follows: TGCGCCAGCAGCTTGGGCGGGGTCATGAACACTGAAGCTTTCTTT. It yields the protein CASSLGGVMNTEAFF.

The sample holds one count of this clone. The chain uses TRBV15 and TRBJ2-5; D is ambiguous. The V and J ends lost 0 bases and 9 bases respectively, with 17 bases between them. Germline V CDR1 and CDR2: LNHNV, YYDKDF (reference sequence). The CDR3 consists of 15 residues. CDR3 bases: TGTGCCACCAGCAGAGATTCCTGGGCCTTAGCCCCCCAGTACTTC. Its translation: CATSRDSWALAPQYF.

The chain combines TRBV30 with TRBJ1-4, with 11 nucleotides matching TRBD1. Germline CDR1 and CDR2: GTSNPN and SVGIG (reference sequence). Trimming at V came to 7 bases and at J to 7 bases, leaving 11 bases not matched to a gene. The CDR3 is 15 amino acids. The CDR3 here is CASALGQGGGEKLFF. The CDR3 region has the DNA TGTGCCTCAGCCCTGGGACAGGGGGGGGGTGAAAAACTGTTTTTT.